The rows below give T cell receptor beta chains drawn from one sample of a study of cytomegalovirus exposure and HLA in healthy donors. Measured with immunoSEQ multiplex PCR; TCRdb has only the in-frame clones, and not every one. The sample records more than 75,000 clones, 70% to 80% being singletons. The sequencing sample was made of PBMCs. The receptors originated from a woman aged 40 to 49 in good health and CMV-seropositive. Each CDR3 is given with its conserved first and last residue. Each record gives: J gene, D gene, V gene, clone size, CDR3 DNA, CDR3 protein. The D gene is left open where the match is weak. The size field is filled for only some rows; it gives once, few, many or a size class.

>TRBJ2-7|NA|TRBV9|NA
TGTGCCAGCAGCGAGGGACAACGTTCCTACGAGCAGTACTTC
CASSEGQRSYEQYF
>TRBJ2-7|NA|TRBV7-9|NA
TGTGCCAGCGCCACTGCGGTGCCGGACGAGCAGTACTTC
CASATAVPDEQYF
>TRBJ1-5|NA|TRBV7-8|NA
TGTGCCAGCAGCTTACAGGAGGGGAGCAATCAGCCCCAGCATTTT
CASSLQEGSNQPQHF
>TRBJ2-3|NA|TRBV14|NA
TGTGCCAGCAGCCAATATTTGGGCGCTTCAGATACGCAGTATTTT
CASSQYLGASDTQYF
>TRBJ2-5|NA|TRBV6-6|NA
TGTGCCAGCAGTTACCTTTACATCCAGGACTGGACCCAGTACTTC
CASSYLYIQDWTQYF
>TRBJ2-2|TRBD1|TRBV7-9|once
TGTGCCAGCAGCTTACCTGTAGACAGGGGGCAAGAGGAGCTGTTTTTT
CASSLPVDRGQEELFF
>TRBJ2-7|TRBD2|TRBV28|NA
TGTGCCAGCAGTTTATACCTAGCGGGAGTCGAGCAGTACTTC
CASSLYLAGVEQYF
>TRBJ2-1|TRBD2|TRBV5-1|NA
TGCGCCAGCAGCTTGGGAGCGGGGGGGCGTGAGCAGTTCTTC
CASSLGAGGREQFF
>TRBJ2-3|TRBD2|TRBV28|NA
TGTGCCAGCAGTTTAACTAGCGGGGTCTCAGATACGCAGTATTTT
CASSLTSGVSDTQYF
>TRBJ1-3|NA|TRBV7-9|NA
TGTGCCAGCAGCTTCAGGAACACCATATATTTT
CASSFRNTIYF
>TRBJ1-4|TRBD1|TRBV4-3|NA
TGCGCCAGCAGCCAACCCGACAGGGACCAAAAACTGTTTTTT
CASSQPDRDQKLFF
>TRBJ2-5|NA|TRBV2|NA
TGTGCCAGCAGAAGACAGTATCAAGAGACCCAGTACTTC
CASRRQYQETQYF
>TRBJ1-6|NA|TRBV6-4|NA
TGTGCCAGCAGTCCCTCAGCGACGTATAATTCACCCCTCCACTTT
CASSPSATYNSPLHF
>TRBJ2-6|TRBD1|TRBV9|NA
TGTGCCAGCAGTTTTTTCCCGGGACAGGGTCGCTCTGGGGCCAACGTCCTGACTTTC
CASSFFPGQGRSGANVLTF
>TRBJ1-2|NA|TRBV18|once
TGTGCCAGCTCACCAGGGACCCAGGGGAGCTATGGCTACACCTTC
CASSPGTQGSYGYTF
>TRBJ2-6|NA|TRBV18|NA
TGTGCCAGCTCACCAGGGGGGTCTGGGGCCAACGTCCTGACTTTC
CASSPGGSGANVLTF
>TRBJ2-7|TRBD1|TRBV7-9|NA
TGTGCCAGCAGCCAACCGGGACAGCCATACGAGCAGTACTTC
CASSQPGQPYEQYF
>TRBJ1-1|NA|TRBV27|NA
TGTGCCAGCAGTTTATCCATACTACAGGGTGAAGCTTTCTTT
CASSLSILQGEAFF
>TRBJ2-1|TRBD1|TRBV5-8|NA
TGTGCCAGCAGCCGGAACAGGGGCTACAATGAGCAGTTCTTC
CASSRNRGYNEQFF
>TRBJ2-3|TRBD2|TRBV2|NA
TGTGCCAGCAGTGAAGGGCCGGGGGGGAGCACAGATACGCAGTATTTT
CASSEGPGGSTDTQYF
>TRBJ1-2|NA|TRBV19|NA
TGTGCCAGTAGTATAGTGCCGGGAATCTATGGCTACACCTTC
CASSIVPGIYGYTF
>TRBJ2-1|NA|TRBV15|NA
TGTGCCACCAGCAGTTCCGGCTCCTACAATGAGCAGTTCTTC
CATSSSGSYNEQFF
>TRBJ2-1|NA|TRBV9|few
TGTGCCAGCAGCGTAGGGGTTAGCGACAATGAGCAGTTCTTC
CASSVGVSDNEQFF
>TRBJ1-3|NA|TRBV6-5|NA
TGTGCCAGCAGTACTAACCCGGGCTCTGGAAACACCATATATTTT
CASSTNPGSGNTIYF
>TRBJ1-1|TRBD1|TRBV7-9|NA
TGTGCCAGCAGCTTATACGTTGGGACAGGGGTGGGGGCTTTCTTT
CASSLYVGTGVGAFF
>TRBJ2-1|TRBD1|TRBV7-9|once
TGTGCCAGCAGCTTAGAGGACAGGGGAGCCTACAATGAGCAGTTCTTC
CASSLEDRGAYNEQFF
>TRBJ2-7|NA|TRBV19|NA
TGTGCCAGTAGTAGCGGGACTTTCAGCTCCTACGAGCAGTACTTC
CASSSGTFSSYEQYF
>TRBJ1-4|NA|TRBV30|once
TGTGCCTGGGGAGGGCAGGGAGGTGAAAAACTGTTTTTT
CAWGGQGGEKLFF
>TRBJ2-7|TRBD2|TRBV6-1|NA
TGTGCCAGCAGGGAACTAGCGGGGGGCTCCAGCTCCTACGAGCAGTACTTC
CASRELAGGSSSYEQYF
>TRBJ1-1|TRBD1|TRBV28|NA
TGTGCCATAACATACCGGGACAGCACAGAAGCTTTCTTT
CAITYRDSTEAFF
>TRBJ2-2|TRBD1|TRBV10-3|once
TGTGCCATCAGCCGGGACAGGGGTTTAGGGGAGCTGTTTTTT
CAISRDRGLGELFF
>TRBJ2-5|NA|TRBV4-2|NA
TGTGCCAGCAGCCAAGATGTCTTCCAAGAGACCCAGTACTTC
CASSQDVFQETQYF
>TRBJ1-2|NA|TRBV7-9|NA
TGTGCCAGCAGCTTAGAACCGGGCGGGACGAACTATGGCTACACCTTC
CASSLEPGGTNYGYTF
>TRBJ2-7|NA|TRBV6-5|NA
TGTGCCAGCAGTTACAGGGGAACCGAGCAGTACTTC
CASSYRGTEQYF
>TRBJ2-1|NA|TRBV6-6|NA
TGTGCCAGCAGTTACAGGGGGACCTACAATGAGCAGTTCTTC
CASSYRGTYNEQFF
>TRBJ2-7|TRBD1|TRBV11-2|once
TGTGCCAGCAGCTTGTACAGGGGCTCCTACGAGCAGTACTTC
CASSLYRGSYEQYF
>TRBJ1-1|NA|TRBV7-9|NA
TGTGCCAGCAGCCCGTCCCAGGGATTAGGTACTGAAGCTTTCTTT
CASSPSQGLGTEAFF
>TRBJ2-5|TRBD2|TRBV28|NA
TGTGCCAGCAGTTTATGGGGCGGACTAGCGGGAACAGAGACCCAGTACTTC
CASSLWGGLAGTETQYF
>TRBJ1-2|NA|TRBV7-9|once
TGTGCCAGCAGTCCCCCCGGGGGGGGGACCAACTATGGCTACACCTTC
CASSPPGGGTNYGYTF
>TRBJ2-1|NA|TRBV5-6|once
TGTGCCAGCAGCTTTTCTTCAGGGCTGGTTTACAATGAGCAGTTCTTC
CASSFSSGLVYNEQFF
>TRBJ1-3|NA|TRBV30|NA
TGTGCCTGGGGTACAGGACGGGTTAGCTCTGGAAACACCATATATTTT
CAWGTGRVSSGNTIYF
>TRBJ2-7|TRBD2|TRBV5-1|NA
TGCGCCAGCGGTATTACTAGCGGCTCCTACGAGCAGTACTTC
CASGITSGSYEQYF